Presented here are 21 T cell receptor beta chains from one specimen sequenced in a study of cytomegalovirus exposure and HLA in healthy donors. Primers for the PCR totalled 60 Vbeta and 13 Jbeta. Sequencing used immunoSEQ multiplex PCR; TCRdb keeps in-frame clones, though not all of them. The data hold 100,000 to 120,000 clones, with roughly 80% observed a single time. Input material: PBMCs. All receptors derive from a man aged 25-45 years in good health and CMV-seropositive.

The chain links TRBV10-3 to TRBJ2-7; 7 nucleotides align to TRBD1. Unmatched junction bases numbered 5, after V lost 6 bases and J lost 0 bases. The CDR3 has 14 amino acids. CDR1 and CDR2 (germline): ENHRY, SYGVKD. The CDR3 is CAIRRQGPSYEQYF. CDR3 nucleotides: TGTGCCATCAGGAGACAGGGCCCCTCCTACGAGCAGTACTTC.

The chain recombines TRBV13 with TRBJ2-1, with D tentatively TRBD2 (6 bases). This CDR3 contains 13 residues. CDR1 and CDR2 from the germline V gene are PRHDT and FYEKMQ (reference sequence). V lost 3 bases, J lost 9 bases, and 12 bases lay in between. Here the CDR3 reads CASSFGREVEQFF. Here the CDR3 DNA reads TGTGCCAGCAGCTTCGGCAGGGAGGTTGAGCAGTTCTTC.

The rearrangement joins TRBV11-3 to TRBJ2-3; TRBD1 aligns across 7 bases. This CDR3 has 17 amino acids. Germline values: CDR1 SGHNT, CDR2 YENEEA. After removal of 0 bases from V and 0 bases from J, the junction contained 6 bases not matched to a gene. The CDR3 is CASSLEGTVASTDTQYF. The CDR3 coding sequence is TGTGCCAGCAGCTTAGAGGGGACAGTCGCTAGCACAGATACGCAGTATTTT.

The chain is built from TRBV27 and TRBJ1-2; D perhaps matches TRBD1 (6 bases). V lost 5 bases and J lost 5, with 15 bases in between. The CDR3 covers 14 residues. CDR1 and CDR2 from the germline V gene are MNHEY and SMNVEV (reference sequence). For the CDR3, the DNA is TGTGCCAGCAGTCCCGGGGGGGGCAGTTATGGCTACACCTTC. This encodes CASSPGGGSYGYTF.

The chain couples TRBV30 to TRBJ2-7; the D is unclear. The CDR3 has 14 residues. Germline loops: CDR1 GTSNPN, CDR2 SVGIG (reference sequence). With 0 bases removed from V and 1 base from J, the gap between germline ends came to 10 bases. The CDR3 is CAWSVMPESYEQYF. Here the CDR3 DNA reads TGTGCCTGGAGTGTTATGCCAGAATCCTACGAGCAGTACTTC.

V usage is TRBV5-6 and J usage is TRBJ2-7, with D perhaps matching TRBD1 (7 bases). The V end was cut by 0 bases, the J end by 9 bases, with 13 bases between. There are 13 residues in the CDR3. Germline V gene sequence: CDR1 SGHDT, CDR2 YYEEEE. The CDR3 spells CASSLGRGRMQYF. CDR3 sequence (DNA): TGTGCCAGCAGCTTGGGGAGGGGGCGAATGCAGTACTTC.

This chain joins TRBV5-4 and TRBJ1-2; 12 bases fit TRBD1. The CDR3 consists of 14 residues. V dropped 5 bases and J dropped 8; count of bases not matched to a gene: 7. CDR1 and CDR2 (germline): SGHNT, YYREEE (reference sequence). The CDR3 sequence: CASSSGDRGLGYTF. CDR3 nucleotides: TGTGCCAGCAGTTCCGGGGACAGGGGGCTAGGCTACACCTTC.

This clone was detected a few times. The rearrangement joins TRBV7-3 to TRBJ2-1; 9 bases fit TRBD1. The junction had 6 bases not matched to a gene; V was cut back by 5 bases and J by 1 base. Germline V CDR1 and CDR2: SGHTA, FQGTGA. The CDR3 is made up of 16 amino acids. In nucleotides, the CDR3 is TGTGCCAGCAGCACGTCCGGGACAGGGTCCTACAATGAGCAGTTCTTC. Its translation: CASSTSGTGSYNEQFF.

The chain joins TRBV7-9 to TRBJ2-1, with TRBD1 matching 7 bases. Trimming at V came to 5 bases and at J to 9 bases, leaving 10 bases not matched to a gene. The CDR3 has 14 residues. CDR1 is SEHNR and CDR2 is FQNEAQ in the germline V gene (reference sequence). CDR3 in DNA: TGTGCCAGCAGCGGATCCGGGACAGAGACTGAGCAGTTCTTC. This codes for CASSGSGTETEQFF.

The chain carries TRBV13 and TRBJ1-3, with TRBD1 as a possible D gene (5 bases). The CDR3 length is 15 residues. The V end lost 5 bases, the J end lost 5 bases, and 16 bases lay between the germline ends. Germline V gene data show CDR1 as PRHDT and CDR2 as FYEKMQ (reference sequence). The CDR3 protein is CASSGGTGGRNTIYF. CDR3 nucleotide sequence: TGTGCCAGCAGCGGCGGGACCGGGGGTAGAAACACCATATATTTT.

The rearrangement links TRBV10-3 to TRBJ2-1; D may be TRBD2 (6 bases). The CDR3 has 18 amino acids. Trimming left V 0 bases short and J 4 bases short, with 19 bases between. The germline V gene encodes CDR1 ENHRY and CDR2 SYGVKD. CDR3 in amino acids: CAISESLGDFDPYNEQFF. The CDR3 DNA reads as TGTGCCATCAGTGAGTCCCTAGGGGACTTCGACCCTTACAATGAGCAGTTCTTC.

The chain combines TRBV6-1 with TRBJ1-1; 7 bases align to TRBD1. The junction had 13 bases not matched to a gene; V was cut back by 11 bases and J by 4 bases. Per germline, CDR1 MNHNS and CDR2 SASEGT. The length of the CDR3 is 14 residues. CDR3 coding DNA: TGTGCCGGCACGCTAGAGCAGGGGGGCACTGAAGCTTTCTTT. It yields the protein CAGTLEQGGTEAFF.

V is TRBV30 and J is TRBJ1-6, with 10 bases fitting TRBD1. The junction had 8 bases not matched to a gene; V was cut back by 5 bases and J by 10 bases. This CDR3 spans 14 amino acids. Germline values: CDR1 GTSNPN, CDR2 SVGIG (reference sequence). The DNA of the CDR3 is TGTGCCTGGGACAGGGGGCCCCTGGGCTCACCCCTCCACTTT. Amino acid sequence: CAWDRGPLGSPLHF.

The genes are TRBV23-1 and TRBJ2-3, with 9 bases fitting TRBD2. TRBV23-1 is treated as an ORF (open reading frame) with a function not yet certain. The CDR3 has 18 amino acids. J lost 0 bases, V lost 0 bases, and 7 bases had no gene match. The CDR3 bases are TGCGCCAGCAGTCAATCCCGGCTAGCGGGGAAAAGCACAGATACGCAGTATTTT. It is translated as CASSQSRLAGKSTDTQYF.

The V call is TRBV5-1, the J call TRBJ1-1, with D maybe TRBD1 (6 bases). Trimming stripped 6 bases from V and 1 base from J, with 16 bases between. This CDR3 comprises 15 residues. Germline CDR1 and CDR2: SGHRS and YFSETQ. The CDR3, as DNA: TGCGCCAGCAAACAAAGACAGGCCACGAACACTGAAGCTTTCTTT. Protein: CASKQRQATNTEAFF.

The rearrangement uses TRBV15 and TRBJ1-2; 8 positions agree with TRBD1. J lost 2 bases, V lost 5 bases, and 13 bases had no gene match. This CDR3 contains 17 residues. CDR1 is LNHNV, CDR2 YYDKDF, per germline (reference sequence). In DNA, the CDR3 is TGTGCCACCAGCGGAATGACAGGGGAGGGTGGCAACTATGGCTACACCTTC. Encoded protein: CATSGMTGEGGNYGYTF.

The chain joins TRBV5-5 to TRBJ1-1; tentative D call: TRBD1 (6 bases). The CDR3 runs to 14 residues. Trimming pared 2 bases from V and 6 bases from J, leaving 14 bases between. The V gene's germline CDR1 is SGHKS and CDR2 YYEKEE (reference sequence). The CDR3 here is CASSLLYGQPEAFF. Here the CDR3 DNA reads TGTGCCAGCAGCTTACTTTATGGACAGCCTGAAGCTTTCTTT.

The rearrangement links TRBV7-3 to TRBJ2-1; a possible D gene is TRBD1 (5 bases). The V end was cut by 0 bases, the J end by 5 bases, with 11 bases between. There are 15 residues in the CDR3. Germline V gene sequence: CDR1 SGHTA, CDR2 FQGTGA. The CDR3 DNA sequence: TGTGCCAGCAGCTTAACGGGGCAACCCAACAATGAGCAGTTCTTC. Protein product: CASSLTGQPNNEQFF.

The chain's CDR3 is CAWGPAGNTQYF. CDR3 bases: TGTGCCTGGGGGCCGGCGGGAAATACGCAGTATTTT. V is TRBV30 and J is TRBJ2-3; D is possibly TRBD2 (6 bases). Germline loops: CDR1 GTSNPN, CDR2 SVGIG (reference sequence). Trimming cost V 5 bases and J 7 bases, with 13 bases left between them. CDR3 length: 12 residues. Together with reference TRBV30 and TRBJ2-3, the CDR3 gives the full variable domain: SQTIHQWPATLVQPVGSPLSLECTVEGTSNPNLYWYRQAAGRGLQLLFYSVGIGQISSEVPQNLSASRPQDRQFILSSKKLLLSDSGFYLCAWGPAGNTQYFGPGTRLTVL.

The chain recombines TRBV27 with TRBJ1-5; 9 bases fit TRBD1. J gave up 4 bases and V 5 bases, and 9 bases lay outside the gene matches. Germline-derived CDR1 and CDR2 are MNHEY and SMNVEV (reference sequence). The CDR3 consists of 16 residues. The CDR3 loop is CASSPVQGAANQPQHF. CDR3 sequence (DNA): TGTGCCAGCAGTCCCGTACAGGGGGCGGCAAATCAGCCCCAGCATTTT.

This clone was recorded only once. The chain has TRBV25-1 and TRBJ1-2; D ambiguous. V was shortened by 6 bases and J by 3 bases, with 8 bases between the two germline ends. The CDR3 totals 12 residues. CDR1 MGHDK and CDR2 SYGVNS come from the germline V gene. In DNA, the CDR3 is TGTGCCAGCAGCGACAATTACTATGGCTACACCTTC. It is translated as CASSDNYYGYTF.